This is a list of T cell receptor beta chains from one sample in a study of beta chain features in type 1 diabetes. TCRdb's table, derived via immunoSEQ multiplex PCR, lists solely in-frame clones and lacks some. The repertoire holds some 350,000 clones, around 10% seen once, with approximately 0.55% in the top ten. Input material: central memory CD4+ T cells from blood. The source of these receptors is a man aged 25 to 40 with type 1 diabetes. The CDR3 runs from the conserved cysteine through the conserved F or W. Fields, in order: J gene, V gene, clone size, D gene, CDR3 DNA, CDR3 protein. D genes are given only for firm matches. Clone size appears in some rows only: once, few, many, or a class for an expanded clone.

>TRBJ2-5|TRBV2|few|-
TGTGCCAGCAGAGGAGATCAAGAGACCCAGTACTTC
CASRGDQETQYF
>TRBJ1-3|TRBV14|-|-
TGTGCCAGCAGCCAAGATTCCGGCGTCCCAGATATCTCTGGAAACACCATATATTTT
CASSQDSGVPDISGNTIYF
>TRBJ1-2|TRBV28|-|-
TGTGCCAGCAGTTTATTATCGGGGTATGGCTACACCTTC
CASSLLSGYGYTF
>TRBJ1-1|TRBV29-1|few|-
TGCAGCGGGCAAAATAGAAGAGAAACTGAAGCTTTCTTT
CSGQNRRETEAFF
>TRBJ2-1|TRBV7-9|many|-
TGTGCCAGCAGTCCCTTTGACATGCTCGGGGGTGAGCAGTTCTTC
CASSPFDMLGGEQFF
>TRBJ1-2|TRBV14|few|-
TGTGCCAGCAGCCCGGTTTGGAGGAGAAATGGCTACACCTTC
CASSPVWRRNGYTF
>TRBJ1-2|TRBV27|few|TRBD1
TGTGCCAGCAGTTTAGGCTGGGACAGGGTGGATGGCTACACCTTC
CASSLGWDRVDGYTF
>TRBJ2-3|TRBV4-1|-|-
TGCGCCAGCAGCCCCCGGACGGAAGATACGCAGTATTTT
CASSPRTEDTQYF
>TRBJ2-5|TRBV30|-|-
TGTGCCTGGACCACGGGTTCGGTCAGCGGAGAGACCCAGTACTTC
CAWTTGSVSGETQYF
>TRBJ2-7|TRBV5-1|-|-
TGCGCCAGCAGCTTGGAAGGCGGCTCCTACGAGCAGTACTTC
CASSLEGGSYEQYF
>TRBJ2-5|TRBV2|-|-
TGTGCCAGCAGAGCTGCGACCCAGTACTTC
CASRAATQYF
>TRBJ2-7|TRBV28|few|TRBD2
TGTGCCAGCAGATTCCAGGGTGCGGGGGAACAGTACTTC
CASRFQGAGEQYF